This T cell receptor (beta chain) was sequenced during a study of blood T cell repertoires in COVID-19. At the level of the study: PBMCs, B-cell-depleted T cells, or T cells were the source of the cDNA or gDNA that made up the material.

Cohort placement rested on clinical history that participants reported themselves. In Cohort 3, a recovered donor had either two negative PCRs, clearance, or symptom resolution. The CDR3 is 14 residues long. CDR1 and CDR2 from the germline V gene are LNHDA and SQIVND (reference sequence). Trimming took off 8 bases at V and 0 bases at J, with 13 bases between the two ends. Authors' processing steps: The assay estimated nucleated cells by amplifying reference gene primers. Sequencing used immunoSEQ multiplex PCR; TCRdb keeps in-frame clones, though not all of them. The DNA was the basis for D and trimming; V, J and clone size are from that table. The sample yields about 160,000 clones, 88% seen once.

The sequenced material came from PBMCs or T cells enriched from blood (not recorded which). The source is a woman between 50 and 59 years old who had recovered from COVID-19. V usage is TRBV19 and J usage is TRBJ1-2; no definite D call. The CDR3 sequence is CASRGLATNYGYTF. CDR3 bases: TGTGCCAGTCGGGGTTTGGCGACTAACTATGGCTACACCTTC.